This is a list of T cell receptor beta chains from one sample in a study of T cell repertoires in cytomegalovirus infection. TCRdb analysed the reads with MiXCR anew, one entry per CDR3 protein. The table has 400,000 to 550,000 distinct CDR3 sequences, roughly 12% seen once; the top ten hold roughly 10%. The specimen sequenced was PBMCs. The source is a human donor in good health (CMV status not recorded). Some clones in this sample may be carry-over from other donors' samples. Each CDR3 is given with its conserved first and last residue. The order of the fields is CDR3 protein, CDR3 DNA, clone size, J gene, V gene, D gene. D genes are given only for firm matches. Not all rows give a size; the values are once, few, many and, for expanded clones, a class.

CASRQTSAYEQYF,TGCGCCAGCCGCCAGACTAGCGCCTACGAGCAGTACTTC,many,TRBJ2-7,TRBV5-1,TRBD2
CASSESRGNTIYF,TGTGCCAGCAGCGAATCAAGGGGAAACACCATATATTTT,NA,TRBJ1-3,TRBV13,NA
CASSQSGTGETYF,TGTGCCAGCAGCCAATCGGGCACAGGGGAAACGTATTTT,few,TRBJ2-3,TRBV16,TRBD1
CAISDVDRALYGYTF,TGTGCCATCAGTGATGTGGACAGGGCCCTCTATGGCTACACCTTC,NA,TRBJ1-2,TRBV10-3,TRBD1
CASSPSGGGLPTDTQYF,TGTGCCAGTAGCCCCTCCGGGGGGGGACTACCCACAGATACGCAGTATTTT,many,TRBJ2-3,TRBV19,TRBD2
CASSLLLAGADNEQFF,TGTGCCAGCAGCTTGCTACTAGCGGGGGCTGACAATGAGCAGTTCTTC,many,TRBJ2-1,TRBV7-8,TRBD2
CSSQHYGYTF,TGCAGTTCACAGCACTATGGCTACACCTTC,few,TRBJ1-2,TRBV20-1,NA
CASSVGPTGGNTIYF,TGTGCCAGCAGCGTCGGTCCTACGGGGGGAAACACCATATATTTT,few,TRBJ1-3,TRBV9,NA
CASSTGQNEQYF,TGTGCCAGCAGTACCGGACAAAACGAGCAGTACTTC,many,TRBJ2-7,TRBV28,NA
CASWSGTSQNLHF,TGTGCCTCTTGGTCCGGGACCAGTCAAAACCTCCACTTT,many,TRBJ1-6,TRBV10-3,NA
CASSPRLNTNEQYF,TGTGCCAGCAGCCCTCGACTAAATACTAACGAGCAGTACTTC,many,TRBJ2-7,TRBV7-9,NA
CASSYPADSAYEQYF,TGTGCCAGCAGTTACCCAGCGGACAGCGCCTACGAGCAGTACTTC,many,TRBJ2-7,TRBV6-2/TRBV6-3,NA
CATSDSLAGEYNEQFF,TGTGCCACCAGTGATTCTTTAGCGGGGGAGTACAATGAGCAGTTCTTC,many,TRBJ2-1,TRBV24-1,TRBD2
CASRTGNSYEQYF,TGTGCCAGCAGGACAGGCAATTCCTACGAGCAGTACTTC,many,TRBJ2-7,TRBV6-5,NA
CASKGQFQETQYF,TGTGCCAGCAAGGGGCAGTTCCAAGAGACCCAGTACTTC,NA,TRBJ2-5,TRBV27,NA
CASSGDSNNEQFF,TGTGCCAGCAGTGGGGACAGCAACAATGAGCAGTTCTTC,NA,TRBJ2-1,TRBV2,TRBD1
CASRWTNTGELFF,TGTGCCAGCAGATGGACGAACACCGGGGAGCTGTTTTTT,many,TRBJ2-2,TRBV6-2/TRBV6-3,NA
CSARTGKTGEQFF,TGCAGTGCTCGGACAGGGAAGACGGGTGAGCAGTTCTTC,once,TRBJ2-1,TRBV20-1,TRBD1
CASSWSIWTRSYQETQYF,TGTGCCAGCAGCTGGTCGATTTGGACACGATCGTACCAAGAGACCCAGTACTTC,many,TRBJ2-5,TRBV7-2,NA
CASGIRNTEAFF,TGTGCCAGCGGGATCAGGAACACTGAAGCTTTCTTT,NA,TRBJ1-1,TRBV14,NA
CASSVEGGGRWDNEQFF,TGTGCCAGCAGCGTAGAGGGGGGAGGTCGGTGGGACAATGAGCAGTTCTTC,many,TRBJ2-1,TRBV9,NA
CASSLDIGGGGYTF,TGTGCCAGCAGCTTAGATATAGGGGGCGGAGGCTACACCTTC,many,TRBJ1-2,TRBV7-2,TRBD1
CASSSQGAGEEKLFF,TGTGCCAGCAGTTCACAGGGGGCGGGAGAGGAAAAACTGTTTTTT,NA,TRBJ1-4,TRBV28,TRBD1
CASSPRLAEHYNEQFF,TGTGCCAGCAGCCCCCGACTAGCGGAGCACTACAATGAGCAGTTCTTC,many,TRBJ2-1,TRBV7-9,TRBD2
CASSFTDGELFF,TGTGCCAGCAGCTTCACGGACGGGGAGCTGTTTTTT,many,TRBJ2-2,TRBV5-6,NA
CSAREGRGQFF,TGCAGTGCTAGAGAGGGCCGTGGGCAGTTCTTC,many,TRBJ2-1,TRBV20-1,NA
CASSAEGDNEQFF,TGTGCCAGCAGTGCTGAGGGGGACAATGAGCAGTTCTTC,NA,TRBJ2-1,TRBV25-1,NA
CASSIGTEDYGYTF,TGTGCCAGTAGTATCGGTACGGAAGACTATGGCTACACCTTC,many,TRBJ1-2,TRBV19,NA
CATSRDRRPEGEQYF,TGTGCCACCAGCAGAGATAGGAGGCCAGAGGGGGAGCAGTACTTC,NA,TRBJ2-7,TRBV15,NA
CASRPGDPGGTQYF,TGTGCCAGCCGCCCGGGAGACCCCGGGGGGACCCAGTACTTC,many,TRBJ2-5,TRBV12-3/TRBV12-4,NA
CASSILLALGEETQYF,TGCGCCAGCAGCATACTACTAGCGCTAGGAGAAGAGACCCAGTACTTC,NA,TRBJ2-5,TRBV5-1,TRBD2